This T cell receptor beta chain originates from a study of blood T cell repertoires in COVID-19. Overall study: The study drew acute and convalescent COVID-19 samples from the United States, Italy and Spain. In each case, the material was cDNA or gDNA derived from T cells, B-cell-depleted T cells, or PBMCs.

Under the authors' procedure: Estimation of nucleated cell counts was performed using reference gene primer amplification. Sequencing was performed with immunoSEQ multiplex PCR; in TCRdb, only in-frame clones are kept and a portion is missing. V, J and clone size reflect that table, while D and trimming were determined from the DNA. This sample has approximately 330,000 clones, with over 80% found just once. The CDR3 has 16 amino acids. V was clipped by 4 bases and J by 0 bases, with 12 bases between them. Germline assignment: CDR1 MDHEN and CDR2 SYDVKM. The sequencing input was peripheral blood. V usage is TRBV28 and J usage is TRBJ1-4, with D uncertain. The source of this sequence is a man between 25 and 39 years old with COVID-19, enrolled during active disease. The CDR3 coding sequence is TGTGCCAGCAGTTCACCCCCCGGGTCAACTAATGAAAAACTGTTTTTT. Encoded protein: CASSSPPGSTNEKLFF.